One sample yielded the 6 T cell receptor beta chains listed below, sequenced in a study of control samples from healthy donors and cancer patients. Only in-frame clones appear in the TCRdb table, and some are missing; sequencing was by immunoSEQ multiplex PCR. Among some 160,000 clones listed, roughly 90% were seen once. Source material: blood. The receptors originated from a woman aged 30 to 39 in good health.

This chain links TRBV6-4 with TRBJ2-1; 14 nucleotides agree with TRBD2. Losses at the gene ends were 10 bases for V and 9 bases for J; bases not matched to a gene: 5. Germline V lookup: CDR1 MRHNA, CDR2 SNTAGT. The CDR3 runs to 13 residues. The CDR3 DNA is TGTGCCACCTCGGGACTAGCGGGAGCTGAGCAGTTCTTC. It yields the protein CATSGLAGAEQFF.

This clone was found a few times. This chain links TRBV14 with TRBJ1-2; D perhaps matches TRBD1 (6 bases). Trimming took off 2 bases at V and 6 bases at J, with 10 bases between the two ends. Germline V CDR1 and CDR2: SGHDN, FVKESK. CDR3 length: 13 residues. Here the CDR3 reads CASSQRAGDGYTF. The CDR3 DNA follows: TGTGCCAGCAGCCAAAGAGCAGGGGATGGCTACACCTTC.

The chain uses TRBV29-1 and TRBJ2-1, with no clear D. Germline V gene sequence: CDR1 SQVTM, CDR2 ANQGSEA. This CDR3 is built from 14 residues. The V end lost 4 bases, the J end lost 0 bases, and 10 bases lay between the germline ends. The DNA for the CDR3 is TGCAGCGTTGCTGCGTCCAGCTCCTACAATGAGCAGTTCTTC. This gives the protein CSVAASSSYNEQFF.

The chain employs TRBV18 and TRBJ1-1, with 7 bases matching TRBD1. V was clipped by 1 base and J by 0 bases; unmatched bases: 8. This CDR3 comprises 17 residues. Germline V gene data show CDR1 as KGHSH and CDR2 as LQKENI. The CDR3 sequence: CASSPQAGGSMNTEAFF. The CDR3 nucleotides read TGTGCCAGCTCACCACAGGCAGGGGGGTCCATGAACACTGAAGCTTTCTTT. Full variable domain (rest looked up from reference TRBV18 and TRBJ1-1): NAGVMQNPRHLVRRRGQEARLRCSPMKGHSHVYWYRQLPEEGLKFMVYLQKENIIDESGMPKERFSAEFPKEGPSILRIQQVVRGDSAAYFCASSPQAGGSMNTEAFFGQGTRLTVV.

In DNA form, the CDR3 reads TGTGCCAGCAGCTTAGTCGGGAGCTCTGGGGCCAACGTCCTGACTTTC. This translates into CASSLVGSSGANVLTF. The chain recombines TRBV7-8 with TRBJ2-6, with a possible D match to TRBD2 (6 bases). With 1 base removed from V and 0 bases from J, the gap between germline ends came to 7 bases. The CDR3 has 16 residues. Per the germline V gene, CDR1 is SGHVS and CDR2 is FQNEAQ.

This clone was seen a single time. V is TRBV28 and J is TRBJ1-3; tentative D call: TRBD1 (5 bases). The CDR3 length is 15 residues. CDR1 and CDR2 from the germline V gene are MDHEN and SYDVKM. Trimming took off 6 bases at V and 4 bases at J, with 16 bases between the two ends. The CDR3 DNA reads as TGTGCCAGCAGACCGGGTCAGGGAGTCGGAAACACCATATATTTT. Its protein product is CASRPGQGVGNTIYF. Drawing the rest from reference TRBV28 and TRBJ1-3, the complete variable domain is DVKVTQSSRYLVKRTGEKVFLECVQDMDHENMFWYRQDPGLGLRLIYFSYDVKMKEKGDIPEGYSVSREKKERFSLILESASTNQTSMYLCASRPGQGVGNTIYFGEGSWLTVV.